The sequence of this T cell receptor (beta chain) was determined in a study of cytomegalovirus exposure and HLA in healthy donors. Regarding donors, all were healthy bone marrow donors. The primer mix had 60 Vbeta and 13 Jbeta primers. Original handling: In a later analysis, of around 80 million unique beta chains, roughly 9.9 million appeared in at least two donors. Profiling relied on immunoSEQ multiplex PCR, and the TCRdb table lists in-frame clones only, not all of them. From that table come the V and J calls and clone size; the DNA was used to work out D and trimming. The sample has about 120,000 clones, roughly four fifths seen once. The CDR3 sequence is 15 residues long. Trimming removed 2 bases from V and 4 bases from J; junction bases left unmatched: 5. The germline CDR1 and CDR2 sequences are MNHNY and SVGAGI (reference sequence).

Source material: PBMCs. The clonotype comes from a man aged 35-49 years in good health and CMV-seronegative. The J gene is TRBJ1-5, the V gene TRBV6-6; 7 bases are a match to TRBD1. The CDR3 loop is CASSYGQVWNQPQHF. CDR3 DNA: TGTGCCAGCAGTTACGGACAGGTTTGGAATCAGCCCCAGCATTTT.